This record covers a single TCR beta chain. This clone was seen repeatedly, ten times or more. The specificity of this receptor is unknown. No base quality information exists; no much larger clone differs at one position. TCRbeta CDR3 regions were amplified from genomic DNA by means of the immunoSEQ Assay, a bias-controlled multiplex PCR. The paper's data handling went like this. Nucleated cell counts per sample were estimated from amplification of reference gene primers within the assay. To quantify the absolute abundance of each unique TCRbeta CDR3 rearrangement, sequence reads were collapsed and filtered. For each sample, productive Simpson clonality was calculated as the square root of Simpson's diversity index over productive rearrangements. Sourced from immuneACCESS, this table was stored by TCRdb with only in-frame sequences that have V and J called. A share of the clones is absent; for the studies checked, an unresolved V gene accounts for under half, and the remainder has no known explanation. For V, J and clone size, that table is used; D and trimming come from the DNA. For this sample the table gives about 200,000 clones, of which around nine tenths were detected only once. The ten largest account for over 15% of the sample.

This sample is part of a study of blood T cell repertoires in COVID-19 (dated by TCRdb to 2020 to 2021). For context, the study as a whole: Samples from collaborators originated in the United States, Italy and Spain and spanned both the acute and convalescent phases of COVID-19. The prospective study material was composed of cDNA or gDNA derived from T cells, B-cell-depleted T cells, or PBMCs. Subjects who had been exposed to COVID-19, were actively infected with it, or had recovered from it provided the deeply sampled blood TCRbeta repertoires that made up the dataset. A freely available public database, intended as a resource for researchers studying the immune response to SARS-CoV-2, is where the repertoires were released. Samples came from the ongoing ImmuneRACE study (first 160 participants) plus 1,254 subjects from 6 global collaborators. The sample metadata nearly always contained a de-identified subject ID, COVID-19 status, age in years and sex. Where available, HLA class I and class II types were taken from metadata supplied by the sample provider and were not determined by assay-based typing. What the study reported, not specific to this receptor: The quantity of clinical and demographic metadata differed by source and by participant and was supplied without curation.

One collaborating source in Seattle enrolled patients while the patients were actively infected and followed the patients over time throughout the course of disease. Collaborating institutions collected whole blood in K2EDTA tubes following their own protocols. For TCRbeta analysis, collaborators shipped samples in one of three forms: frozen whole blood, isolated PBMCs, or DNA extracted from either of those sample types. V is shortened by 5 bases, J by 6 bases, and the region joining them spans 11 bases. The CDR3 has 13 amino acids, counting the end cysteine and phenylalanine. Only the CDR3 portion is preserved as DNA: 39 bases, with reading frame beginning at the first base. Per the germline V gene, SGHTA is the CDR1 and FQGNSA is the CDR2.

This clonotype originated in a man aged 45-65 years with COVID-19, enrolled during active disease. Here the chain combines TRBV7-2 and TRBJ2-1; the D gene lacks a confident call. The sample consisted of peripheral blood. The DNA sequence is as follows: TGTGCCAGCAGCACGACTCCGGGCAATGAGCAGTTCTTC. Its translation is CASSTTPGNEQFF.